These 2 T cell receptor beta chains share one sample of origin, sequenced in a study of blood T cell repertoires in COVID-19. The data were produced by immunoSEQ multiplex PCR, yet TCRdb's version contains in-frame clones alone and is incomplete. In the table there are hundreds of thousands of clones, approximately 87% of which are singletons. Sequenced: PBMCs or T cells enriched from blood (not recorded which). The receptor source for this set is a woman aged 50 to 60 who had recovered from COVID-19.

J is TRBJ2-1 and V is TRBV14; 15 bases map to TRBD2. The germline V gene encodes CDR1 SGHDN and CDR2 FVKESK. After removal of 5 bases from V and 15 bases from J, the junction contained 14 bases not matched to a gene. This CDR3 comprises 16 residues. The CDR3 sequence is CASSFRSGTSGGNWFF. DNA of the CDR3: TGTGCCAGCAGCTTTCGCTCGGGGACTAGCGGGGGGAATTGGTTCTTC. The variable domain in full, with the rest retrieved from reference TRBV14 and TRBJ2-1, is EAGVTQFPSHSVIEKGQTVTLRCDPISGHDNLYWYRRVMGKEIKFLLHFVKESKQDESGMPNNRFLAERTGGTYSTLKVQPAELEDSGVYFCASSFRSGTSGGNWFFGPGTRLTVL.

This clone was detected only once. The chain links TRBV5-6 to TRBJ2-3, with a possible D match to TRBD2 (5 bases). Germline V gene data show CDR1 as SGHDT and CDR2 as YYEEEE. V was shortened by 1 base and J by 6 bases, with 9 bases between the two germline ends. CDR3 length: 13 residues. CDR3 sequence reads: CASSLRGWDTQYF. For the CDR3, the DNA is TGTGCCAGCAGCTTGCGGGGTTGGGATACGCAGTATTTT. The full variable domain, completed using reference TRBV5-6 and TRBJ2-3, is DAGVTQSPTHLIKTRGQQVTLRCSPKSGHDTVSWYQQALGQGPQFIFQYYEEEERQRGNFPDRFSGHQFPNYSSELNVNALLLGDSALYLCASSLRGWDTQYFGPGTRLTVL.